This T cell receptor beta chain was observed in a study of T cell responses to AZD1222 COVID-19 vaccine. General study results and limits: Distributed over spike, vaccine-associated CD4 TCRs predominated at 160-218 and 743-854.

To note about this clone: Its cognate antigen is unknown.

TCRdb's copy holds only in-frame clones and misses some; the assay was immunoSEQ multiplex PCR. The sample lists about 99,000 clones, approximately 89% seen once, with around 8% in the top ten. There are 14 residues in the CDR3. The germline gives CDR1 SNHLY, CDR2 FYNNEI. Sequenced here: peripheral blood, sampled 28 days after the second AZD1222 dose. The chain couples TRBV2 to TRBJ2-7; either TRBD1 or TRBD2 may supply D (5 bases each). The last part of the DNA fits TRBJ2-5 better; the J call may be wrong. This TCR came from an adult who received the AZD1222 COVID-19 vaccine. The CDR3 bases are TGTGCCAGCAGCCCCCGGGACGGAAAAGAGACCCAGTACTTC. As protein: CASSPRDGKETQYF.